This record concerns one T cell receptor (beta chain) sequence. Its antigen is still unknown. The data derive from a study of cytomegalovirus exposure and HLA in healthy donors. Overall study context: A preliminary data release comprised 91 million or so unique TCRs obtained from HLA-typed donors. Study-level findings and limits: An analysis was carried out later, and it reportedly showed fewer N-insertions in an Asian-associated ancestry cluster than the approximately 700-donor mean. Reports indicated that the classifier achieved high specificity and sensitivity in diagnosing cytomegalovirus status.

The CDR3 loop spans 13 amino acids. The trim removed 5 bases at V and 5 bases at J, leaving 4 bases unmatched. CDR1 ENHRY and CDR2 SYGVKD come from the germline V gene. A multiplex PCR was run with 60 Vbeta primers and 13 Jbeta primers. Sequencing used immunoSEQ multiplex PCR; TCRdb keeps in-frame clones, though not all of them. The table records about 170,000 clones, under 90% of them present only once. This receptor was identified in a man between 18 and 35 years old in good health and CMV-seronegative. The sequencing sample was made of PBMCs. The chain carries TRBV10-3 and TRBJ2-5; TRBD1 aligns across 8 bases. The CDR3 sequence is CAISPRQGETQYF. The CDR3 coding sequence is TGTGCCATCAGTCCGAGACAGGGGGAGACCCAGTACTTC.